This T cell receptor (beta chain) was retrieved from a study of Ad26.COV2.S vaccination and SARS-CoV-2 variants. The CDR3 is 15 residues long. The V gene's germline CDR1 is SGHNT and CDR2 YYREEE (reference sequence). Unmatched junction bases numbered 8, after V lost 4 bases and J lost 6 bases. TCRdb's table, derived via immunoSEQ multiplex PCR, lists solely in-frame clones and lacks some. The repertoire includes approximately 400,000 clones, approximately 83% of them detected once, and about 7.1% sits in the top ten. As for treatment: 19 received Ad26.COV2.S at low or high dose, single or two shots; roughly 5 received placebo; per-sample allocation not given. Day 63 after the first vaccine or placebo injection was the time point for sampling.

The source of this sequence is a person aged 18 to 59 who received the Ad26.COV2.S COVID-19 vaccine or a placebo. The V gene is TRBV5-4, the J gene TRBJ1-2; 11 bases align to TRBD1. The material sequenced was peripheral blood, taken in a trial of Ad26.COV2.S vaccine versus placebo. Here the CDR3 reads CASSRWTGGPDGYTF. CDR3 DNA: TGTGCCAGCAGCAGATGGACAGGGGGCCCCGATGGCTACACCTTC.